The clone carrying this T cell receptor beta chain was seen repeatedly, ten times or more. Its antigen is as yet unknown. Germline V lookup: CDR1 MNHNY, CDR2 SVGAGI (reference sequence). Trimming took off 5 bases at V and 6 bases at J, with 14 bases between the two ends. This CDR3 comprises 14 residues. This entry comes from a study of human T cells and chemical hapten exposure. Broader study findings: With DPC sensitization, TCRs exceeding 1 in 1000 frequency showed no change.

This sample's time point: patch test 1, 2 weeks after DPC sensitization. Indicated treatment: therapeutic diphenylcyclopropenone sensitization with weekly scalp DPC. In the authors' methods: Samples had a median of 95,638 TCRs, ranging roughly 23,224 to 700,000. MiXCR, applied by TCRdb to the RACE reads, yields one record per CDR3 protein. The V and J calls and clone size come from TCRdb's table, not from the authors' own analysis. The sample includes about 100,000 distinct CDR3 sequences, 9.5% to 12% seen only once; the top ten take approximately 4%. This TCR was recovered from a woman aged 35 to 49 with alopecia areata. Some clones in this sample may be carry-over from other donors' samples. The V and J genes are TRBV6-6 and TRBJ1-5, with D tentatively TRBD1 (5 bases). The source was whole blood, collected in connection with sensitization to the hapten diphenylcyclopropenone (DPC). The CDR3 nucleotides read TGTGCCAGCAGTCTAGGGGAGAAACGTCAGCCCCAGCATTTT. Amino acids: CASSLGEKRQPQHF.